Presented here are 7 T cell receptor beta chains from one specimen sequenced in a study of cytomegalovirus exposure and HLA in healthy donors. Only in-frame clones appear in the TCRdb table, and some are missing; sequencing was by immunoSEQ multiplex PCR. The sample holds 150,000 to 180,000 clones, roughly 86% seen once. Sequencing was done on a sample of PBMCs. All receptors come from a human donor in good health.

The V gene is TRBV4-1, the J gene TRBJ1-2; 9 bases line up with TRBD1. V was clipped by 1 base and J by 7 bases; unmatched bases: 4. The CDR3 runs to 14 residues. Germline-derived CDR1 and CDR2 are MGHRA and YSYEKL. CDR3: CASSQGGDRVGYTF. DNA of the CDR3: TGCGCCAGCAGCCAAGGAGGGGACAGGGTTGGCTACACCTTC.

The genes are TRBV5-6 and TRBJ1-2; a possible D gene is TRBD1 (5 bases). From germline, CDR1 is SGHDT and CDR2 YYEEEE. CDR3 length: 13 residues. Trimming took off 2 bases at V and 6 bases at J, with 11 bases between the two ends. The CDR3 here is CASSFKGTNGYTF. The CDR3 DNA sequence: TGTGCCAGCAGCTTCAAGGGGACTAATGGCTACACCTTC. The complete variable domain, with remaining parts taken from reference TRBV5-6 and TRBJ1-2, reads DAGVTQSPTHLIKTRGQQVTLRCSPKSGHDTVSWYQQALGQGPQFIFQYYEEEERQRGNFPDRFSGHQFPNYSSELNVNALLLGDSALYLCASSFKGTNGYTFGSGTRLTVV.

The count of this clone is one. The chain employs TRBV2 and TRBJ1-5; TRBD1 aligns across 9 bases. Germline CDR1 reads SNHLY; CDR2 reads FYNNEI. The V segment lost 4 bases and the J segment 0 bases; nucleotides outside the gene matches: 7. The CDR3 is 17 residues long. This CDR3 reads CASSVGTGRYSNQPQHF. Written as DNA, the CDR3 is TGTGCCAGCAGTGTGGGGACAGGGAGGTATAGCAATCAGCCCCAGCATTTT.

V gene TRBV4-1 combines with J gene TRBJ2-1; TRBD2 matches 8 bases. The CDR3 runs to 17 residues. Trimming cost V 6 bases and J 10 bases; bases outside gene matches: 20. Germline V gives CDR1 MGHRA, CDR2 YSYEKL. The DNA for the CDR3 is TGCGCCAGCAGACCTCCTACGACGGCGGGAGGTCCCCAAGAGCAGTTCTTC. Its translation is CASRPPTTAGGPQEQFF.

The chain links TRBV6-5 to TRBJ2-3; 8 bases fit TRBD1. The trim removed 0 bases at V and 6 bases at J, leaving 8 bases unmatched. The CDR3 spans 16 residues. CDR1 is MNHEY and CDR2 is SVGAGI in the germline V gene. The CDR3 coding sequence is TGTGCCAGCAGTTACTCGGGCACAGGGGGTACGGATACGCAGTATTTT. It yields the protein CASSYSGTGGTDTQYF.

This clone showed up just once. The rearrangement joins TRBV27 to TRBJ1-6, with a tentative D call TRBD1 (5 bases). CDR1 is MNHEY and CDR2 is SMNVEV in the germline V gene (reference sequence). Deletions cut 10 bases from V and 5 bases from J, with 18 bases between. The CDR3 is 15 amino acids. The CDR3 DNA is TGTGCCACCCGTTTGGTTGCGGACAATAATTCACCCCTCCACTTT. Residues: CATRLVADNNSPLHF.

This clone was observed a single time. This chain connects TRBV6-1 to TRBJ2-3; TRBD2 agrees at 9 bases. The V gene's germline CDR1 is MNHNS and CDR2 SASEGT. The CDR3 covers 16 residues. V trimming: 4 bases; J trimming: 1 base; junction bases outside the gene matches: 6. The DNA for the CDR3 is TGTGCCAGCAGTGCAATAGCGGGGGCTGGCACAGATACGCAGTATTTT. Protein sequence: CASSAIAGAGTDTQYF.